A single sample gave rise to the 25 T cell receptor beta chains below, sequenced in a study of cytomegalovirus exposure and HLA in healthy donors. Sequenced by immunoSEQ multiplex PCR; TCRdb stores in-frame clones only, minus some. The sample holds approximately 220,000 clones, 90% to 95% seen once. Material for sequencing was PBMCs. These TCRs come from a woman under 30 in good health and CMV-seronegative.

The rearrangement uses TRBV28 and TRBJ2-2, with D perhaps matching TRBD1 (5 bases). Germline CDR1 MDHEN, CDR2 SYDVKM. The CDR3 extends over 15 amino acids. The V end lost 5 bases, the J end lost 4 bases, and 14 bases lay between the germline ends. Here the CDR3 reads CASSLSRVFTGELFF. In DNA, the CDR3 is TGTGCCAGCAGTCTATCCAGGGTCTTCACCGGGGAGCTGTTTTTT.

This clone appeared once. The chain combines TRBV5-1 with TRBJ1-1, with 7 bases lining up with TRBD1. The V and J ends lost 4 bases and 6 bases, in that order; junction bases with no gene match: 9. The CDR3 is made up of 14 amino acids. Germline assignment: CDR1 SGHRS and CDR2 YFSETQ. This CDR3 reads CASSLAPGGPEAFF. CDR3 nucleotides: TGCGCCAGCAGCCTAGCTCCAGGGGGACCTGAAGCTTTCTTT.

J is TRBJ2-1 and V is TRBV7-8; 11 bases are a match to TRBD2. Germline V gene sequence: CDR1 SGHVS, CDR2 FQNEAQ. With 5 bases clipped from V and 7 bases from J, the junction kept 13 bases outside the gene matches. There are 17 residues in the CDR3. The CDR3 spells CASSVSGRAKVRNEQFF. In DNA form, the CDR3 reads TGTGCCAGCAGCGTTAGCGGGAGGGCCAAGGTCAGGAATGAGCAGTTCTTC. Looking up the rest from reference TRBV7-8 and TRBJ2-1 gives the full variable domain: GAGVSQSPRYKVAKRGQDVALRCDPISGHVSLFWYQQALGQGPEFLTYFQNEAQLDKSGLPSDRFFAERPEGSVSTLKIQRTQQEDSAVYLCASSVSGRAKVRNEQFFGPGTRLTVL.

This chain connects TRBV11-2 to TRBJ1-5; D is perhaps TRBD1 (6 bases). CDR3 length: 15 residues. V lost 1 base and J 0 bases, leaving 7 bases between the germline ends. Germline CDR1 SGHAT, CDR2 FQNNGV. CDR3 loop: CASSLGGLSNQPQHF. CDR3 DNA: TGTGCCAGCAGCTTAGGGGGGCTTAGCAATCAGCCCCAGCATTTT.

The CDR3 coding sequence is TGTGCCAGCAGCCAACTAGGACTAGCCCTCTACAGTCAGCAGTTCTTC. The encoded protein is CASSQLGLALYSQQFF. This sequence joins TRBV5-6 and TRBJ2-1; 8 nucleotides line up with TRBD2. Germline V gene data show CDR1 as SGHDT and CDR2 as YYEEEE. CDR3 length: 16 residues. J gave up 11 bases and V 4 bases, and 17 bases lay outside the gene matches.

The V call is TRBV6-4, the J call TRBJ2-2; no firm D call. Trimming took 4 bases from V and 2 from J, leaving 8 bases between them. CDR3 size: 14 residues. Per the germline V gene, CDR1 is MRHNA and CDR2 is SNTAGT. Here the CDR3 DNA reads TGTGCCAGCAGTGGTCAGGAAAACACCGGGGAGCTGTTTTTT. Protein product: CASSGQENTGELFF.

The chain carries TRBV5-6 and TRBJ1-1; D is undetermined. V lost 0 bases and J 7 bases, leaving 4 bases between the germline ends. The CDR3 covers 11 residues. Germline lookup yields CDR1 SGHDT and CDR2 YYEEEE. The DNA of the CDR3 is TGTGCCAGCAGCTTGGGTAGTGAAGCTTTCTTT. It encodes CASSLGSEAFF.

The V gene is TRBV19, the J gene TRBJ1-1, with D tentatively TRBD1 (6 bases). CDR1 and CDR2 from the germline V gene are LNHDA and SQIVND (reference sequence). V lost 9 bases and J lost 1, with 24 bases in between. This CDR3 spans 17 amino acids. Written as DNA, the CDR3 is TGTGCCAGAGGGGGGGCGACAGGCCACCCAAAGAACACTGAAGCTTTCTTT. Its translation is CARGGATGHPKNTEAFF.

The V call is TRBV5-1, the J call TRBJ2-7, with a weak D call TRBD1 (6 bases). Per the germline V gene, CDR1 is SGHRS and CDR2 is YFSETQ. The CDR3 is 12 residues long. The V end was cut by 0 bases, the J end by 8 bases, with 9 bases between. CDR3 protein: CASSLEWDKQYF. The CDR3 DNA is TGCGCCAGCAGCTTGGAGTGGGACAAGCAGTACTTC.

On this clone itself: This specimen includes other DNA sequences encoding the same CDR3. The rearrangement uses TRBV10-3 and TRBJ1-2; TRBD1 might be the D (5 bases). Trimming removed 8 bases from V and 6 bases from J, with 10 bases in between. The CDR3 is 11 residues long. Germline CDR1 is ENHRY and CDR2 is SYGVKD. The CDR3 region is CAIGPGDGYTF. The CDR3 DNA is TGTGCCATCGGACCGGGGGATGGCTACACCTTC.

The gene calls are TRBV6-1 and TRBJ2-5, with D possibly matching TRBD2 (5 bases). V lost 0 bases, J lost 5 bases, and 10 bases lay in between. Germline CDR1 is MNHNS and CDR2 is SASEGT. The CDR3 spans 14 residues. This chain's CDR3 is CASSEAGLGETQYF. DNA of the CDR3: TGTGCCAGCAGTGAAGCTGGACTCGGGGAGACCCAGTACTTC.

This sequence joins TRBV7-9 and TRBJ2-6; unclear D gene. The CDR3 is 16 amino acids. Germline V gene lookup returns CDR1 SEHNR and CDR2 FQNEAQ (reference sequence). V lost 1 base and J 0 bases, leaving 7 bases between the germline ends. CDR3 DNA: TGTGCCAGCAGCTTAGTTATCTCCTCTGGGGCCAACGTCCTGACTTTC. Translated: CASSLVISSGANVLTF.

The rearrangement links TRBV30 to TRBJ2-3; TRBD1 matches at 8 bases. With V trimmed by 4 bases and J by 4 bases, 7 bases remained unmatched. Germline lookup yields CDR1 GTSNPN and CDR2 SVGIG (reference sequence). This CDR3 spans 14 amino acids. CDR3 DNA sequence: TGTGCCTGGAATGACGGACAGGGTCCAGATACGCAGTATTTT. Amino acid sequence: CAWNDGQGPDTQYF.

The CDR3 loop is CASSLAGAGAGNTIYF. Written as DNA, the CDR3 is TGTGCCAGCAGCTTAGCGGGGGCCGGAGCTGGAAACACCATATATTTT. V usage is TRBV7-8 and J usage is TRBJ1-3; weak D call: TRBD1 (6 bases). CDR3 length: 16 amino acids. Trimming stripped 0 bases from V and 2 bases from J, with 11 bases between. Germline V gene lookup returns CDR1 SGHVS and CDR2 FQNEAQ.

The chain employs TRBV7-7 and TRBJ2-3; possible D gene TRBD2, 6 bases. Germline V gene lookup returns CDR1 SSHAT and CDR2 FNYEAQ (reference sequence). The CDR3 consists of 13 residues. The ends were cut back, 8 bases at V and 6 bases at J, with 15 bases in the middle. This chain's CDR3 is CASSTGDLDTQYF. In nucleotides, the CDR3 is TGTGCCAGCTCCACGGGAGACCTTGATACGCAGTATTTT.

This chain links TRBV2 with TRBJ1-5; 7 positions match TRBD1. With 3 bases clipped from V and 5 bases from J, the junction kept 4 bases outside the gene matches. Germline values: CDR1 SNHLY, CDR2 FYNNEI. CDR3 size: 14 residues. The CDR3 loop is CASSDRDSDQPQHF. CDR3 nucleotides: TGTGCCAGCAGTGACAGGGACAGTGATCAGCCCCAGCATTTT.

The chain recombines TRBV5-6 with TRBJ2-7, with D tentatively TRBD2 (5 bases). Trimming stripped 0 bases from V and 6 bases from J, with 13 bases between. The CDR3 covers 14 residues. Germline V CDR1 and CDR2: SGHDT, YYEEEE. The CDR3 region has the DNA TGTGCCAGCAGCTTGGCCCGGCGGGTGGGCGAGCAGTACTTC. It is translated as CASSLARRVGEQYF.

The chain combines TRBV5-1 with TRBJ1-2; 8 bases align to TRBD1. The CDR3 totals 18 residues. V dropped 4 bases and J dropped 4; count of bases not matched to a gene: 18. The germline gives CDR1 SGHRS, CDR2 YFSETQ. The CDR3 is CASSPGTGGAIFGYGYTF. The CDR3 coding sequence is TGCGCCAGCAGCCCAGGAACAGGGGGTGCGATCTTTGGCTATGGCTACACCTTC.

As DNA, the CDR3 is TGTGCCAGCAGTACAGGGGGCGCAGGATATGGCTACACCTTC. Translating it yields CASSTGGAGYGYTF. This chain connects TRBV28 to TRBJ1-2, with 9 bases identical to TRBD1. This CDR3 region has 14 residues. With V trimmed by 5 bases and J by 5 bases, 6 bases remained unmatched. The germline CDR1 and CDR2 sequences are MDHEN and SYDVKM.

This sequence joins TRBV11-2 and TRBJ2-7; the D gene is possibly TRBD2 (5 bases). From germline, CDR1 is SGHAT and CDR2 FQNNGV. V lost 4 bases to trimming and J lost 2 bases, with 12 bases between them. The CDR3 length is 14 residues. The CDR3 protein is CASSSRGLPYEQYF. The CDR3 DNA reads TGTGCCAGCAGCTCCCGCGGGCTACCCTACGAGCAGTACTTC. Variable domain in full (rest from reference TRBV11-2 and TRBJ2-7): EAGVAQSPRYKIIEKRQSVAFWCNPISGHATLYWYQQILGQGPKLLIQFQNNGVVDDSQLPKDRFSAERLKGVDSTLKIQPAKLEDSAVYLCASSSRGLPYEQYFGPGTRLTVT.

This chain links TRBV7-8 with TRBJ1-4; 7 nucleotides match TRBD1. Unmatched junction bases numbered 11, after V lost 1 base and J lost 3 bases. Germline-derived CDR1 and CDR2 are SGHVS and FQNEAQ. This CDR3 is built from 18 residues. CDR3 in amino acids: CASSLGRRGQRSNEKLFF. CDR3 DNA sequence: TGTGCCAGCAGCTTAGGGCGGAGGGGGCAGCGATCTAATGAAAAACTGTTTTTT.

The chain carries TRBV28 and TRBJ1-2; a weak D match, TRBD1 (5 bases). The CDR3 contains 15 residues. Per germline, CDR1 MDHEN and CDR2 SYDVKM. Trimming pared 1 base from V and 2 bases from J, leaving 11 bases between. The CDR3 DNA is TGTGCCAGCAGTTTATACCAGGGTGGGAACTATGGCTACACCTTC. Protein sequence: CASSLYQGGNYGYTF.

This clone was seen only once. DNA of the CDR3: TGTGCCTGGGGACCCGCCCGGGGGCAGTTCTTC. It encodes CAWGPARGQFF. The rearrangement joins TRBV30 to TRBJ2-1, with D possibly being TRBD2 (5 bases). The CDR3 runs to 11 residues. Germline V gene data show CDR1 as GTSNPN and CDR2 as SVGIG (reference sequence). V was cut by 5 bases and J by 12 bases, with 14 bases left in between. The whole variable domain, filled in from reference TRBV30 and TRBJ2-1, reads SQTIHQWPATLVQPVGSPLSLECTVEGTSNPNLYWYRQAAGRGLQLLFYSVGIGQISSEVPQNLSASRPQDRQFILSSKKLLLSDSGFYLCAWGPARGQFFGPGTRLTVL.

This rearrangement joins TRBV5-4 to TRBJ2-3; the D gene is possibly TRBD2 (5 bases). The CDR3 sequence is 16 residues long. Trimming stripped 6 bases from V and 0 bases from J, with 17 bases between. The germline V gene encodes CDR1 SGHNT and CDR2 YYREEE (reference sequence). The CDR3 region is CASKYRAVPSTDTQYF. The CDR3 DNA sequence: TGTGCCAGCAAGTATCGAGCGGTTCCAAGCACAGATACGCAGTATTTT.

The V gene is TRBV7-3, the J gene TRBJ2-6, with D perhaps matching TRBD1 (6 bases). Germline CDR1 SGHTA, CDR2 FQGTGA. This CDR3 has 15 amino acids. Deletions cut 1 base from V and 2 bases from J, with 6 bases between. The CDR3: CASSLRDTGANVLTF. The CDR3 coding sequence is TGTGCCAGCAGCTTAAGGGACACTGGGGCCAACGTCCTGACTTTC.